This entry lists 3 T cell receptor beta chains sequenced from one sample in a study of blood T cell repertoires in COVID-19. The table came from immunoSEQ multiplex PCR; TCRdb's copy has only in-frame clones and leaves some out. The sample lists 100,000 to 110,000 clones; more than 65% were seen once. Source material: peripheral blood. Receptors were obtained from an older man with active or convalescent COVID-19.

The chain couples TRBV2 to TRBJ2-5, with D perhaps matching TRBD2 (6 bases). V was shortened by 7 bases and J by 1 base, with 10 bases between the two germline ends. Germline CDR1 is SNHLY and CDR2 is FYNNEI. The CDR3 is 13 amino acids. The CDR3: CASKGRIQETQYF. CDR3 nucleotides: TGTGCCAGCAAGGGGAGGATCCAAGAGACCCAGTACTTC.

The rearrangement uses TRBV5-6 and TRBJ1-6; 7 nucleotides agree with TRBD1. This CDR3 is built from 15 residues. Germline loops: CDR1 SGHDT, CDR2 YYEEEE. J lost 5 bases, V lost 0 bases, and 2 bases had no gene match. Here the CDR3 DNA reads TGTGCCAGCAGCTTGGGAGACAGGGATAATTCACCCCTCCACTTT. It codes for CASSLGDRDNSPLHF.

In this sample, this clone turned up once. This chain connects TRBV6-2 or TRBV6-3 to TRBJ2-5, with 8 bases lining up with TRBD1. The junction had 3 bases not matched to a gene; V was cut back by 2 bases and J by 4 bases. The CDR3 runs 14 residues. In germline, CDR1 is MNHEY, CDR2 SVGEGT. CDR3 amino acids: CASSYVRGRETQYF. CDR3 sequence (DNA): TGTGCCAGCAGTTACGTCAGGGGGCGAGAGACCCAGTACTTC.